Following are 30 T cell receptor beta chains from one sample sequenced in a study of beta chain features in type 1 diabetes (dated by TCRdb to the late 2010s). Library prep was done by the immunoSEQ multiplex PCR assay. The entire amount of isolated RNA was reverse transcribed using the High Capacity cDNA Reverse Transcription Kit, so the sequenced TCRB transcripts were expressed ones. The source is immuneACCESS, and TCRdb retained only in-frame sequences with V and J called. Part of the clones is not carried over; for the studies checked, unresolved V genes explain less than half of this, and the remainder is unexplained. In this sample the table shows about 360,000 clones, approximately 12% of which occur a single time. The ten largest clones take up more than 0.015% of the sample. The material sequenced was naive CD4+ T cells from blood. The cell subset or site tag for this specimen amounts to: true naive CD4+ T cells. The receptors were gathered from a man between 18 and 35 years old in good health.

V usage is TRBV7-2 and J usage is TRBJ2-1; 8 bases fit TRBD2. V shed 4 bases, J shed 3 bases, and the junction held 5 bases outside the gene matches. In germline, CDR1 is SGHTA, CDR2 FQGNSA. CDR3 size: 15 residues. In DNA form, the CDR3 reads TGTGCCAGCAGCTCCGCGGGGGGTGTCTACAATGAGCAGTTCTTC. This codes for CASSSAGGVYNEQFF.

This clone occurred once. The chain uses TRBV11-3 and TRBJ2-1; 8 bases line up with TRBD2. Germline V gene sequence: CDR1 SGHNT, CDR2 YENEEA. J gave up 6 bases and V 5 bases, and 15 bases lay outside the gene matches. The CDR3 consists of 17 residues. The CDR3 sequence: CASSPKSDGSGGNEQFF. The CDR3 region has the DNA TGTGCCAGCAGCCCGAAGTCGGACGGGAGCGGGGGCAATGAGCAGTTCTTC.

This clone came up a few times. The chain recombines TRBV5-1 with TRBJ1-1; 7 nucleotides align to TRBD1. The V gene end was trimmed by 1 base and the J gene end by 1 base; junction bases not matched to a gene: 1. Germline V gives CDR1 SGHRS, CDR2 YFSETQ. The CDR3 loop spans 14 amino acids. CDR3 DNA: TGCGCCAGCAGCTTGACAGGGGCGAACACTGAAGCTTTCTTT. It specifies CASSLTGANTEAFF.

This chain's CDR3 is CASSQELRGVTQYF. In DNA form, the CDR3 reads TGTGCCAGCAGCCAAGAATTAAGGGGCGTGACCCAGTACTTC. The genes are TRBV14 and TRBJ2-5, with D perhaps matching TRBD1 (5 bases). The germline V gene encodes CDR1 SGHDN and CDR2 FVKESK. Trimming took 0 bases from V and 7 from J, leaving 12 bases between them. The CDR3 has 14 amino acids.

The rearrangement uses TRBV4-3 and TRBJ2-7; 9 bases map to TRBD2. Germline CDR1 is LGHNA and CDR2 is YSLEER. The length of the CDR3 is 14 residues. The V and J ends lost 2 bases and 4 bases, in that order; junction bases with no gene match: 3. The CDR3 DNA is TGCGCCAGCAGCCAATTTAGCGGGAGTTACGAGCAGTACTTC. Encoded protein: CASSQFSGSYEQYF.

The CDR3 reads CASKAGLAGTYNEQFF. The CDR3 DNA is TGCGCCAGCAAAGCGGGGCTCGCAGGTACCTACAATGAGCAGTTCTTC. The V gene is TRBV5-1, the J gene TRBJ2-1; 7 nucleotides line up with TRBD2. The germline V gene has CDR1 SGHRS and CDR2 YFSETQ. Unmatched junction bases numbered 11, after V lost 6 bases and J lost 2 bases. This CDR3 has 16 amino acids.

This clone was seen more than once but under ten times. This CDR3 is also generated by other DNA sequences in the sample. The CDR3 region is CASSRDTSYEQYF. CDR3 nucleotides: TGTGCCAGCAGCCGAGACACCTCCTACGAGCAGTACTTC. This chain joins TRBV7-9 and TRBJ2-7; D is unclear. The CDR3 has 13 amino acids. Germline CDR1 is SEHNR and CDR2 is FQNEAQ (reference sequence). V was cut by 5 bases and J by 0 bases, with 8 bases left in between.

The CDR3 reads CASSLGEGVQPQHF. For the CDR3, the DNA is TGTGCCAGCAGCTTAGGGGAGGGGGTCCAGCCCCAGCATTTT. The chain links TRBV7-9 to TRBJ1-5; possible D gene TRBD1, 6 bases. This CDR3 spans 14 amino acids. In germline, CDR1 is SEHNR, CDR2 FQNEAQ (reference sequence). V lost 1 base and J lost 7, with 11 bases in between.

The rearrangement joins TRBV10-3 to TRBJ2-1, with D tentatively TRBD2 (5 bases). The germline V gene encodes CDR1 ENHRY and CDR2 SYGVKD. The CDR3 loop spans 14 amino acids. V lost 3 bases and J lost 7, with 13 bases in between. As DNA, the CDR3 is TGTGCCATCAGTGATAAACGGGGTAAGAATGAGCAGTTCTTC. Its protein product is CAISDKRGKNEQFF.

This clone was seen more than once but under ten times. The rearrangement links TRBV4-2 to TRBJ2-1, with 12 bases aligning to TRBD2. Germline assignment: CDR1 LGHNA and CDR2 YNFKEQ. The CDR3 length is 17 residues. V lost 3 bases, J lost 8 bases, and 11 bases stayed unmatched. DNA for the CDR3: TGTGCCAGCAGCCAGGAATGGACTAGCGGGACCCTGGATGAGCAGTTCTTC. This gives the protein CASSQEWTSGTLDEQFF.

The chain uses TRBV2 and TRBJ1-6; TRBD1 might be the D (6 bases). The CDR3 runs 15 residues. V was shortened by 2 bases and J by 7 bases, with 12 bases between the two germline ends. Germline V gene data show CDR1 as SNHLY and CDR2 as FYNNEI. CDR3 DNA: TGTGCCAGCAGTGAAACTAGGACAGAAAATTCACCCCTCCACTTT. Encoded protein: CASSETRTENSPLHF.

The rearrangement links TRBV5-1 to TRBJ2-1; a possible D gene is TRBD1 (6 bases). Germline V lookup: CDR1 SGHRS, CDR2 YFSETQ. Trimming stripped 1 base from V and 7 bases from J, with 18 bases between. The CDR3 is made up of 16 amino acids. CDR3 in amino acids: CASSLHLSGVGNEQFF. CDR3 DNA: TGCGCCAGCAGCTTGCATCTGTCAGGGGTCGGGAATGAGCAGTTCTTC.

The rearrangement uses TRBV6-4 and TRBJ2-1, with 12 bases fitting TRBD2. Germline V lookup: CDR1 MRHNA, CDR2 SNTAGT. The CDR3 spans 16 residues. V lost 0 bases and J lost 5; bases outside the gene matches: 2. The CDR3 protein is CASSDSGLAGHNEQFF. The CDR3 DNA sequence: TGTGCCAGCAGTGACTCGGGACTAGCGGGTCACAATGAGCAGTTCTTC.

The chain recombines TRBV4-3 with TRBJ2-2, with D uncertain. V was shortened by 3 bases and J by 1 base, with 3 bases between the two germline ends. The CDR3 sequence is 13 residues long. The germline CDR1 and CDR2 sequences are LGHNA and YSLEER. DNA for the CDR3: TGCGCCAGCAGCCATCTGAACACCGGGGAGCTGTTTTTT. This sequence encodes CASSHLNTGELFF.

The genes are TRBV5-1 and TRBJ1-4; TRBD1 matches 8 bases. Germline V gives CDR1 SGHRS, CDR2 YFSETQ. CDR3 length equals 15 residues. The V and J ends lost 3 bases and 4 bases, in that order; junction bases with no gene match: 5. In DNA, the CDR3 is TGCGCCAGCAGCTACGGACAGGGTGGTAATGAAAAACTGTTTTTT. Amino acids: CASSYGQGGNEKLFF.

This clone showed up just a few times. V and J are TRBV19 and TRBJ2-7, with TRBD2 identical over 12 bases. J gave up 1 base and V 4 bases, and 17 bases lay outside the gene matches. Germline V gene lookup returns CDR1 LNHDA and CDR2 SQIVND (reference sequence). The CDR3 extends over 20 amino acids. This chain's CDR3 is CASSTLDRGDTSGRSYEQYF. The CDR3 region has the DNA TGTGCCAGTAGTACCCTCGACAGGGGGGATACTAGCGGGAGGTCCTACGAGCAGTACTTC. The full variable domain, with the rest looked up from reference TRBV19 and TRBJ2-7, is DGGITQSPKYLFRKEGQNVTLSCEQNLNHDAMYWYRQDPGQGLRLIYYSQIVNDFQKGDIAEGYSVSREKKESFPLTVTSAQKNPTAFYLCASSTLDRGDTSGRSYEQYFGPGTRLTVT.

The chain uses TRBV11-2 and TRBJ2-1; 10 bases match TRBD2. V lost 5 bases and J lost 6; bases outside the gene matches: 7. CDR1 and CDR2 from the germline V gene are SGHAT and FQNNGV. CDR3 length: 15 amino acids. DNA of the CDR3: TGTGCCAGCAGCCGGAAGCGGGAGGGCCTCAATGAGCAGTTCTTC. It is translated as CASSRKREGLNEQFF.

This clone was counted only a few times. This rearrangement joins TRBV27 to TRBJ2-5; 8 bases align to TRBD1. V dropped 6 bases and J dropped 5; count of bases not matched to a gene: 5. The CDR3 is 13 residues long. The germline V gene has CDR1 MNHEY and CDR2 SMNVEV (reference sequence). DNA for the CDR3: TGTGCCAGCAGACGGACAGGGACGGAGACCCAGTACTTC. Its protein is CASRRTGTETQYF.

This clone has more than one count but fewer than ten. The chain is built from TRBV7-2 and TRBJ2-5; 9 bases line up with TRBD2. The junction had 3 bases not matched to a gene; V was cut back by 0 bases and J by 4 bases. The germline V gene has CDR1 SGHTA and CDR2 FQGNSA. This CDR3 is 15 amino acids long. The CDR3 DNA follows: TGTGCCAGCAGCTTAGCTAGCGGGAGTGTAGAGACCCAGTACTTC. Residues: CASSLASGSVETQYF.

DNA of the CDR3: TGTGCCAGCAGCTTACAACCGGGACTAGCGGGGGAGCAGTACTTC. As protein: CASSLQPGLAGEQYF. The chain couples TRBV7-2 to TRBJ2-7; 13 nucleotides match TRBD2. Germline V CDR1 and CDR2: SGHTA, FQGNSA. Trimming cost V 2 bases and J 7 bases; bases outside gene matches: 5. The CDR3 totals 15 residues.

The chain couples TRBV9 to TRBJ2-6; the D is unclear. Trimming stripped 4 bases from V and 0 bases from J, with 8 bases between. This CDR3 comprises 15 residues. Germline V gives CDR1 SGDLS, CDR2 YYNGEE. CDR3 bases: TGTGCCAGCAGCCCCCGGAGCTCTGGGGCCAACGTCCTGACTTTC. It translates to CASSPRSSGANVLTF.

The chain carries TRBV7-2 and TRBJ1-5, with TRBD1 matching 9 bases. The ends lost 3 bases at V and 1 base at J; junction bases unmatched: 4. The CDR3 runs to 16 residues. Germline V gene lookup returns CDR1 SGHTA and CDR2 FQGNSA. CDR3 loop: CASSFTGGASNQPQHF. The CDR3, as DNA: TGTGCCAGCAGCTTTACAGGGGGCGCGAGCAATCAGCCCCAGCATTTT.

This chain links TRBV2 with TRBJ2-7; 10 bases fit TRBD1. V shed 4 bases and J 2 bases; nucleotides not matched to a gene: 8. Germline loops: CDR1 SNHLY, CDR2 FYNNEI. The CDR3 has 16 residues. CDR3 region: CASSGTGTGDPYEQYF. DNA of the CDR3: TGTGCCAGCAGTGGGACCGGGACAGGGGACCCCTACGAGCAGTACTTC. Looking up the rest from reference TRBV2 and TRBJ2-7 gives the full variable domain: EPEVTQTPSHQVTQMGQEVILRCVPISNHLYFYWYRQILGQKVEFLVSFYNNEISEKSEIFDDQFSVERPDGSNFTLKIRSTKLEDSAMYFCASSGTGTGDPYEQYFGPGTRLTVT.

This clone has more than one count but fewer than ten. The chain combines TRBV2 with TRBJ2-3; 9 positions agree with TRBD1. CDR1 is SNHLY, CDR2 FYNNEI, per germline. There are 15 residues in the CDR3. The V segment lost 8 bases and the J segment 4 bases; nucleotides outside the gene matches: 10. CDR3 sequence reads: CASGRDRVVPDTQYF. DNA for the CDR3: TGTGCCAGCGGACGGGACAGGGTTGTCCCAGATACGCAGTATTTT. Complete variable domain (other parts from reference TRBV2 and TRBJ2-3): EPEVTQTPSHQVTQMGQEVILRCVPISNHLYFYWYRQILGQKVEFLVSFYNNEISEKSEIFDDQFSVERPDGSNFTLKIRSTKLEDSAMYFCASGRDRVVPDTQYFGPGTRLTVL.

V gene TRBV2 combines with J gene TRBJ2-7, with 7 nucleotides matching TRBD1. Looked up from germline, CDR1 is SNHLY and CDR2 is FYNNEI. J gave up 2 bases and V 8 bases, and 9 bases lay outside the gene matches. This CDR3 comprises 14 residues. The CDR3 spells CASDRPGTAYEQYF. CDR3 nucleotides: TGTGCCAGCGACCGACCCGGGACAGCCTACGAGCAGTACTTC.

In its sample, this clone was seen a few times. J is TRBJ2-7 and V is TRBV28; TRBD2 matches 11 bases. J was trimmed by 6 bases and V by 3 bases; bases with no gene match: 1. The CDR3 is 13 amino acids. Germline V gene sequence: CDR1 MDHEN, CDR2 SYDVKM. The CDR3 region has the DNA TGTGCCAGCAGTTTCGGGACTAGCGGCGAGCAGTACTTC. This gives the protein CASSFGTSGEQYF.

This clone showed up just a few times. This chain connects TRBV7-8 to TRBJ2-2; possible D gene TRBD1, 5 bases. The CDR3 sequence is 16 residues long. Germline CDR1 SGHVS, CDR2 FQNEAQ. V lost 4 bases, J lost 5 bases, and 17 bases lay in between. The CDR3 loop reads CASSSKTVSITGELFF. DNA of the CDR3: TGTGCCAGCAGCTCAAAGACAGTTTCCATTACCGGGGAGCTGTTTTTT.

This chain uses TRBV7-9 with TRBJ2-3, with 10 bases matching TRBD1. Trimming removed 5 bases from V and 7 bases from J; junction bases left unmatched: 6. The CDR3 is made up of 14 amino acids. The germline V gene encodes CDR1 SEHNR and CDR2 FQNEAQ (reference sequence). CDR3 sequence reads: CASSLTGGENTQYF. The CDR3 coding sequence is TGTGCCAGCAGCCTGACAGGGGGCGAGAATACGCAGTATTTT.

V usage is TRBV18 and J usage is TRBJ2-4, with D possibly being TRBD2 (5 bases). This CDR3 has 14 residues. With 3 bases removed from V and 0 bases from J, the gap between germline ends came to 6 bases. Per the germline V gene, CDR1 is KGHSH and CDR2 is LQKENI. In DNA, the CDR3 is TGTGCCAGCTCACCTGCGGGAGCCAAAAACATTCAGTACTTC. This codes for CASSPAGAKNIQYF.

This clone was observed a handful of times. This chain links TRBV6-1 with TRBJ2-7; TRBD1 matches 7 bases. J lost 0 bases, V lost 2 bases, and 7 bases had no gene match. The CDR3 extends over 16 amino acids. CDR1 and CDR2 from the germline V gene are MNHNS and SASEGT. The CDR3 reads CASSELGGTSSYEQYF. The CDR3 DNA reads as TGTGCCAGCAGTGAACTAGGGGGCACAAGCTCCTACGAGCAGTACTTC.